The following is a T cell receptor beta chain sequence with its context. Its antigen is unknown. A multiplex PCR was run with 60 Vbeta primers and 13 Jbeta primers. Clones were read by immunoSEQ multiplex PCR, and TCRdb kept only the in-frame ones, dropping some. This table has about 120,000 clones, 80% appearing once. Everyone who donated was a healthy bone marrow donor. The entry originates in a study of cytomegalovirus exposure and HLA in healthy donors. Study-wide results and limits: Later analysis indicated greater clonal expansion among HLA-associated TCR beta chains than among equally common other chains. The majority of TCR sequences were rare, yet some public TCRs appeared in many donors. For most TCR beta V segments, an earlier analysis put the productive rate at about 87% or about 30% of the time.

CDR1 is SGHVS and CDR2 is FNYEAQ in the germline V gene. The germline V and J ends were trimmed by 4 bases and 0 bases, with 10 bases remaining between them. The CDR3 covers 15 residues. What was sequenced was PBMCs. This clonotype was sampled from a man in his thirties or forties in good health and CMV-seropositive. This sequence joins TRBV7-6 and TRBJ1-3, with a possible D match to TRBD1 (5 bases). CDR3 region: CASSSDIVSGNTIYF. The CDR3 DNA follows: TGTGCCAGCAGCTCGGACATCGTCTCTGGAAACACCATATATTTT.